These 9 T cell receptor beta chains originate from one sample sequenced in a study of graft-versus-host responses after intestinal transplantation. Antigens for these TCRs are unknown. Assay: immunoSEQ multiplex PCR; the TCRdb copy retains only in-frame clones and omits some. This table has some 86,000 clones, roughly 91% appearing once. The source was unstimulated CD4+ T cells sorted from spleen or lymph node cells, collected before intestinal transplant. Receptor source: a human donor who received an intestinal transplant.

The chain is built from TRBV27 and TRBJ2-7; unclear D gene. CDR1 and CDR2 (germline): MNHEY, SMNVEV (reference sequence). The germline V and J ends were trimmed by 8 bases and 6 bases, with 20 bases remaining between them. The CDR3 is made up of 14 amino acids. The CDR3 nucleotides read TGTGCCAGCCCCAACCCCCCAATGCCAGGCGAGCAGTACTTC. Protein sequence: CASPNPPMPGEQYF.

This chain links TRBV18 with TRBJ2-5; D is perhaps TRBD2 (5 bases). Trimming shortened V by 8 bases and J by 2 bases, and 15 bases separated the two germline ends. CDR3 length equals 14 residues. CDR1 and CDR2 from the germline V gene are KGHSH and LQKENI. The CDR3: CASTRGGTQETQYF. The CDR3 DNA sequence: TGTGCCAGCACACGTGGAGGCACTCAAGAGACCCAGTACTTC.

In nucleotides, the CDR3 is TGTGCCAGCAGCTTCGAAGGGACTAGCGGCACAGATACGCAGTATTTT. Its protein is CASSFEGTSGTDTQYF. The V gene is TRBV11-3, the J gene TRBJ2-3, with 10 bases identical to TRBD2. CDR1 and CDR2 (germline): SGHNT, YENEEA. Unmatched junction bases numbered 4, after V lost 3 bases and J lost 1 base. This CDR3 spans 16 amino acids.

This clone was detected only once. The chain uses TRBV7-2 and TRBJ2-2; TRBD2 matches 12 bases. V gave up 5 bases and J gave up 4 bases; unmatched junction bases: 5. This CDR3 spans 16 amino acids. The germline V gene has CDR1 SGHTA and CDR2 FQGNSA. CDR3 loop: CASSPEGLAGTGELFF. The CDR3 nucleotides read TGTGCCAGCAGCCCAGAGGGACTAGCGGGCACCGGGGAGCTGTTTTTT.

The chain uses TRBV18 and TRBJ2-7; TRBD2 matches at 7 bases. V trimming: 6 bases; J trimming: 3 bases; junction bases outside the gene matches: 8. Germline V gives CDR1 KGHSH, CDR2 LQKENI. CDR3 length: 14 amino acids. The CDR3 nucleotides are TGTGCCAGCTCGCCGGAGGGAGGGGTCTACGAGCAGTACTTC. This sequence encodes CASSPEGGVYEQYF.

The chain is built from TRBV19 and TRBJ1-3; 10 positions match TRBD1. CDR1 and CDR2 from the germline V gene are LNHDA and SQIVND (reference sequence). The CDR3 runs to 17 residues. V lost 5 bases, J lost 1 base, and 8 bases stayed unmatched. CDR3 protein: CASSPKGGQGSGNTIYF. The CDR3 DNA reads TGTGCCAGTAGTCCTAAAGGGGGACAGGGGTCTGGAAACACCATATATTTT.

This sequence joins TRBV4-3 and TRBJ2-7, with D perhaps TRBD2 (6 bases). V shed 1 base and J shed 2 bases, with 12 bases lying between them. CDR1 is LGHNA, CDR2 YSLEER, per germline. This CDR3 spans 15 amino acids. The CDR3 nucleotides read TGCGCCAGCAGCCAAGTCCTGGCGGGGACCTACGAGCAGTACTTC. Encoded protein: CASSQVLAGTYEQYF.

The chain uses TRBV29-1 and TRBJ1-1, with D possibly TRBD1 on 5 matching bases. The V gene's germline CDR1 is SQVTM and CDR2 ANQGSEA. CDR3 length: 11 amino acids. Trimming took 1 base from V and 11 from J, leaving 11 bases between them. The CDR3 is CSVEGGGRAFF. CDR3 nucleotide sequence: TGCAGCGTTGAAGGGGGGGGTAGGGCTTTCTTT.

The chain carries TRBV19 and TRBJ1-5; possible D gene TRBD1, 6 bases. The CDR3 loop spans 15 amino acids. Germline CDR1 LNHDA, CDR2 SQIVND (reference sequence). The V and J ends lost 5 bases and 0 bases respectively, with 11 bases between them. CDR3 protein: CASSPTGYSNQPQHF. Written as DNA, the CDR3 is TGTGCCAGTAGTCCGACAGGTTATAGCAATCAGCCCCAGCATTTT. The full variable domain, in which reference TRBV19 and TRBJ1-5 provide the parts outside the CDR3, is DGGITQSPKYLFRKEGQNVTLSCEQNLNHDAMYWYRQDPGQGLRLIYYSQIVNDFQKGDIAEGYSVSREKKESFPLTVTSAQKNPTAFYLCASSPTGYSNQPQHFGDGTRLSIL.